One sample yielded the 23 T cell receptor beta chains listed below, sequenced in a study of blood T cell repertoires in COVID-19. Using immunoSEQ multiplex PCR, the repertoire was profiled, and TCRdb retains in-frame clones only, with some absent. This repertoire shows over 15,000 clones, around 85% found once; its top ten account for roughly a third. Sample: peripheral blood. These receptors all stem from a man in his 70s in a cohort sampled during active COVID-19.

The V gene is TRBV24-1, the J gene TRBJ2-1; 8 bases match TRBD2. Trimming at V came to 5 bases and at J to 0 bases, leaving 17 bases not matched to a gene. CDR3 length: 20 amino acids. The germline V gene has CDR1 KGHDR and CDR2 SFDVKD. CDR3 nucleotide sequence: TGTGCCACCAGTGCCGTTGGTCTAGCGGGTCAAAGTAGCTCCTACAATGAGCAGTTCTTC. This encodes CATSAVGLAGQSSSYNEQFF.

The V call is TRBV13, the J call TRBJ2-5, with D perhaps matching TRBD1 (6 bases). Trimming took 0 bases from V and 5 from J, leaving 13 bases between them. The CDR3 is 15 amino acids. The germline V gene has CDR1 PRHDT and CDR2 FYEKMQ (reference sequence). DNA of the CDR3: TGTGCCAGCAGCTTAGGGCAGGTGGGGGCCGAGACCCAGTACTTC. It translates to CASSLGQVGAETQYF.

The chain couples TRBV12-5 to TRBJ1-2; possibly TRBD1 for D (5 bases). Germline CDR1 is LGHNT and CDR2 is FRNRAP. CDR3 length: 13 residues. V shed 6 bases and J shed 4 bases, with 12 bases lying between them. The CDR3, as DNA: TGTGCTAGTGGGGGGGGACGATTCTATGGCTACACCTTC. Protein product: CASGGGRFYGYTF.

The chain has TRBV30 and TRBJ2-4; D gene uncertain. The CDR3 sequence is 14 residues long. V was shortened by 2 bases and J by 1 base, with 9 bases between the two germline ends. The V gene's germline CDR1 is GTSNPN and CDR2 SVGIG (reference sequence). CDR3 sequence reads: CAWSKERAKNIQYF. The CDR3 DNA sequence: TGTGCCTGGAGTAAGGAGAGGGCCAAAAACATTCAGTACTTC.

The count of this clone is one. The chain couples TRBV27 to TRBJ1-1; D ambiguous. The CDR3 is 14 amino acids. Trimming cost V 3 bases and J 0 bases, with 8 bases left between them. Germline V gene data show CDR1 as MNHEY and CDR2 as SMNVEV (reference sequence). The CDR3 spells CASSLQALNTEAFF. CDR3 sequence (DNA): TGTGCCAGCAGTTTGCAGGCTCTGAACACTGAAGCTTTCTTT.

The sample holds a few counts of this clone. V usage is TRBV6-6 and J usage is TRBJ1-1; D is perhaps TRBD1 (5 bases). CDR1 MNHNY and CDR2 SVGAGI come from the germline V gene (reference sequence). V dropped 6 bases and J dropped 1 base, with 12 bases sitting between them. There are 14 residues in the CDR3. For the CDR3, the DNA is TGTGCCAGCAGCCGGGGGGGGTCGAACACTGAAGCTTTCTTT. This sequence encodes CASSRGGSNTEAFF.

The J gene is TRBJ2-3, the V gene TRBV2; the D is unclear. The CDR3 is 15 amino acids. Germline V gene lookup returns CDR1 SNHLY and CDR2 FYNNEI. V lost 6 bases and J 2 bases, leaving 15 bases between the germline ends. CDR3 residues: CASSRGSAYTDTQYF. Written as DNA, the CDR3 is TGTGCCAGCAGCCGCGGATCGGCTTACACAGATACGCAGTATTTT.

The chain couples TRBV24-1 to TRBJ2-1; the D gene is possibly TRBD2 (5 bases). The CDR3 loop spans 14 amino acids. The germline V gene encodes CDR1 KGHDR and CDR2 SFDVKD. Trimming shortened V by 0 bases and J by 9 bases, and 11 bases separated the two germline ends. CDR3 residues: CATSDLQGAGEQFF. In DNA form, the CDR3 reads TGTGCCACCAGTGATTTGCAAGGCGCGGGTGAGCAGTTCTTC.

The CDR3 is CASLRRHQNSPLHF. The CDR3 DNA follows: TGCGCCAGCCTCAGAAGACACCAAAATTCACCCCTCCACTTT. The V gene is TRBV10-1, the J gene TRBJ1-6, with no clear D. Germline V CDR1 and CDR2: WNHNN, SYGVQD (reference sequence). Trimming cost V 8 bases and J 7 bases, with 15 bases left between them. The CDR3 consists of 14 residues.

V and J are TRBV28 and TRBJ2-6; TRBD1 aligns across 7 bases. V lost 8 bases to trimming and J lost 0 bases; unmatched junction nucleotides: 7. The CDR3 has 16 residues. Germline V gene data show CDR1 as MDHEN and CDR2 as SYDVKM. The CDR3 sequence: CASEGQPFSGANVLTF. CDR3 coding DNA: TGTGCCAGCGAGGGACAGCCGTTCTCTGGGGCCAACGTCCTGACTTTC.

The genes are TRBV6-5 and TRBJ1-3, with D unresolved. CDR3 length: 15 amino acids. Germline V CDR1 and CDR2: MNHEY, SVGAGI. V lost 2 bases, J lost 0 bases, and 8 bases lay in between. CDR3 sequence: CASSYGGASGNTIYF. The CDR3, as DNA: TGTGCCAGCAGTTACGGTGGAGCCTCTGGAAACACCATATATTTT.

The rearrangement uses TRBV19 and TRBJ2-5, with D tentatively TRBD2 (5 bases). Trimming cost V 1 base and J 4 bases, with 13 bases left between them. Germline values: CDR1 LNHDA, CDR2 SQIVND (reference sequence). The CDR3 extends over 15 amino acids. Written as DNA, the CDR3 is TGTGCCAGTAGTATAGGAGACCGTCGGGGAGAGACCCAGTACTTC. Protein: CASSIGDRRGETQYF.

The V gene is TRBV7-8, the J gene TRBJ2-3; no firm D call. The V and J ends lost 5 bases and 4 bases respectively, with 13 bases between them. This CDR3 spans 14 amino acids. Germline V lookup: CDR1 SGHVS, CDR2 FQNEAQ. The CDR3 region has the DNA TGTGCCAGCAGCGTAACACCCTCCGCAGATACGCAGTATTTT. This sequence encodes CASSVTPSADTQYF.

The chain links TRBV11-2 to TRBJ2-1; D gene unclear. V was cut by 5 bases and J by 8 bases, with 16 bases left in between. Germline V lookup: CDR1 SGHAT, CDR2 FQNNGV. The CDR3 length is 14 residues. CDR3 nucleotide sequence: TGTGCCAGCAGCCTTCAAAATCTAGGTTATGAGCAGTTCTTC. It specifies CASSLQNLGYEQFF.

This clone was observed a few times. The genes are TRBV30 and TRBJ1-1; D perhaps matches TRBD1 (6 bases). Trimming took off 1 base at V and 1 base at J, with 16 bases between the two ends. The CDR3 is 16 amino acids. CDR1 and CDR2 (germline): GTSNPN, SVGIG (reference sequence). CDR3 amino acids: CAWSGGPTGQNTEAFF. Written as DNA, the CDR3 is TGTGCCTGGAGTGGGGGACCGACAGGACAGAACACTGAAGCTTTCTTT. Using reference TRBV30 and TRBJ1-1 for the parts outside the CDR3, the full variable domain is SQTIHQWPATLVQPVGSPLSLECTVEGTSNPNLYWYRQAAGRGLQLLFYSVGIGQISSEVPQNLSASRPQDRQFILSSKKLLLSDSGFYLCAWSGGPTGQNTEAFFGQGTRLTVV.

This chain joins TRBV7-2 and TRBJ2-5; 7 nucleotides match TRBD1. Germline CDR1 SGHTA, CDR2 FQGNSA. J was trimmed by 5 bases and V by 7 bases; bases with no gene match: 7. The CDR3 consists of 13 residues. DNA for the CDR3: TGTGCCAGCACCGAGACAGGGATGGAGACCCAGTACTTC. Amino acid sequence: CASTETGMETQYF.

This chain connects TRBV4-1 to TRBJ2-2; TRBD2 might be the D (6 bases). Germline V gives CDR1 MGHRA, CDR2 YSYEKL. The V gene lost 0 bases and the J gene lost 2 bases, with 10 bases spanning the gap. The CDR3 has 16 amino acids. The CDR3 DNA is TGCGCCAGCAGCCAAGATCGGGGGATAAACACCGGGGAGCTGTTTTTT. Its protein is CASSQDRGINTGELFF.

The rearrangement uses TRBV6-2 or TRBV6-3 and TRBJ2-3; 15 nucleotides line up with TRBD2. The J segment lost 0 bases and the V segment lost 0 bases, leaving 7 bases of the junction unmatched. Germline loops: CDR1 MNHEY, CDR2 SVGEGT. This CDR3 comprises 20 residues. DNA for the CDR3: TGTGCCAGCAGTTACTCGGGACTAGCGGGAGGCTCTGTGAGCACAGATACGCAGTATTTT. This translates into CASSYSGLAGGSVSTDTQYF.

CDR3 amino acids: CASSPPSGWGLRYNEQFF. CDR3 nucleotide sequence: TGTGCCAGCAGCCCCCCTAGTGGTTGGGGGCTAAGGTACAATGAGCAGTTCTTC. The chain is built from TRBV9 and TRBJ2-1; maybe TRBD1 (6 bases). The ends were cut back, 4 bases at V and 4 bases at J, with 24 bases in the middle. The CDR3 is 18 amino acids. CDR1 SGDLS and CDR2 YYNGEE come from the germline V gene.

The V call is TRBV4-1, the J call TRBJ2-1, with D possibly matching TRBD2 (6 bases). The CDR3 length is 17 residues. V lost 0 bases to trimming and J lost 10 bases, with 22 bases between them. Germline CDR1 is MGHRA and CDR2 is YSYEKL. This chain's CDR3 is CASSQEDGGASPREQFF. CDR3 sequence (DNA): TGCGCCAGCAGCCAAGAAGATGGCGGGGCATCCCCCCGCGAGCAGTTCTTC.

The chain recombines TRBV6-2 or TRBV6-3 with TRBJ2-2, with D possibly TRBD1 on 6 matching bases. The length of the CDR3 is 16 residues. Germline CDR1 is MNHEY and CDR2 is SVGEGT. V shed 6 bases and J shed 1 base, with 15 bases lying between them. The CDR3 nucleotides read TGTGCCAGCAGCCTGGACAGCAACTTGAACACCGGGGAGCTGTTTTTT. Encoded protein: CASSLDSNLNTGELFF.

This clone turned up a few times. The V call is TRBV9, the J call TRBJ1-2, with TRBD1 matching 7 bases. Looked up from germline, CDR1 is SGDLS and CDR2 is YYNGEE. The CDR3 covers 15 residues. V was clipped by 2 bases and J by 6 bases; unmatched bases: 10. The CDR3 loop reads CASSVRQGQYDGYTF. As DNA, the CDR3 is TGTGCCAGCAGCGTGCGACAGGGACAATATGATGGCTACACCTTC.

In its sample, this clone was seen a few times. The genes are TRBV3-1 (or the pseudogene TRBV3-2) and TRBJ2-7, with a possible D match to TRBD2 (6 bases). This CDR3 has 16 amino acids. CDR1 is LGHDT, CDR2 YNNKEL, per germline (reference sequence). V was pared by 3 bases and J by 0 bases, with 15 bases between. The CDR3 protein is CASSHKGRTGSYEQYF. The CDR3 DNA reads as TGTGCCAGCAGCCATAAGGGGAGGACTGGCTCCTACGAGCAGTACTTC.